This entry describes one T cell receptor (beta chain). These data come from a study of blood T cell repertoires in COVID-19. The germline CDR1 and CDR2 sequences are SGHTA and FQGNSA. The CDR3 has 15 amino acids. V was clipped by 5 bases and J by 3 bases; unmatched bases: 3. Libraries were prepared by immunoSEQ multiplex PCR; TCRdb keeps only in-frame clonotypes and omits some of them. The sample records over 120,000 clones, over 65% being singletons. Material for sequencing was peripheral blood. The receptor's source is a human donor in a cohort sampled during active COVID-19. J is TRBJ2-2 and V is TRBV7-2; the match to TRBD1 covers 10 bases. DNA for the CDR3: TGTGCCAGCAGCCCGGGACAGGGGTACACCGGGGAGCTGTTTTTT. It codes for CASSPGQGYTGELFF.